The 24 T cell receptor beta chains given below trace back to one sample, sequenced in a study of shared clonotypes between healthy human individuals. Data came from immunoSEQ multiplex PCR; TCRdb stores just in-frame clones and leaves some out. The sample has about 2.5 million clones, about nine tenths seen once. Material: naive CD4+ T cells from PBMCs. Subset described: CD45RA+ positively selected. The receptors come from a man aged 18-30 years in good health. Some clones in this sample may be carry-over from other donors' samples.

This chain joins TRBV4-3 and TRBJ1-3, with a tentative D call TRBD1 (5 bases). Germline V lookup: CDR1 LGHNA, CDR2 YSLEER. Trimming removed 0 bases from V and 7 bases from J, with 13 bases in between. This CDR3 has 15 amino acids. The CDR3 loop reads CASSQDFRGGNTIYF. For the CDR3, the DNA is TGCGCCAGCAGCCAAGATTTTCGGGGGGGGAACACCATATATTTT.

J is TRBJ2-7 and V is TRBV6-6; D is unclear. Germline lookup yields CDR1 MNHNY and CDR2 SVGAGI (reference sequence). The CDR3 is made up of 13 amino acids. V lost 6 bases and J lost 1, with 10 bases in between. Here the CDR3 reads CASSSITSYEQYF. In DNA, the CDR3 is TGTGCCAGCAGCTCGATCACTTCCTACGAGCAGTACTTC.

The rearrangement joins TRBV28 to TRBJ2-5; D perhaps matches TRBD2 (7 bases). CDR3 size: 15 residues. Germline V lookup: CDR1 MDHEN, CDR2 SYDVKM. V was clipped by 7 bases and J by 6 bases, with 21 bases between them. CDR3 nucleotides: TGTGCCAGCAACCGGCGGGGGACAACGTCAAAGACCCAGTACTTC. Its protein is CASNRRGTTSKTQYF.

The chain couples TRBV4-1 to TRBJ2-7; 14 bases match TRBD2. The CDR3 is made up of 17 amino acids. CDR1 is MGHRA, CDR2 YSYEKL, per germline. Trimming took 0 bases from V and 7 from J; bases not matched to a gene: 8. The CDR3 is CASSQDSWGLAGDEQYF. CDR3 DNA: TGCGCCAGCAGCCAAGACTCGTGGGGACTAGCGGGAGATGAGCAGTACTTC.

V gene TRBV28 combines with J gene TRBJ2-3, with TRBD2 matching 10 bases. This CDR3 spans 17 amino acids. Germline CDR1 MDHEN, CDR2 SYDVKM. V trimming: 6 bases; J trimming: 1 base; junction bases outside the gene matches: 10. CDR3 protein: CASRRTGLARRTDTQYF. The CDR3 nucleotides read TGTGCCAGCAGGCGAACGGGACTAGCGAGACGCACAGATACGCAGTATTTT.

Only one count was recorded for this clone. The chain is built from TRBV10-3 and TRBJ2-7; tentative D call: TRBD2 (5 bases). V was clipped by 3 bases and J by 2 bases, with 11 bases between them. CDR3 size: 14 residues. Germline CDR1 and CDR2: ENHRY and SYGVKD. Written as DNA, the CDR3 is TGTGCCATCAGTGACCGGACGGGAACCTACGAGCAGTACTTC. Amino acid sequence: CAISDRTGTYEQYF.

The V gene is TRBV4-1, the J gene TRBJ2-1; unclear D gene. The germline V gene encodes CDR1 MGHRA and CDR2 YSYEKL. The ends were cut back, 4 bases at V and 1 base at J, with 11 bases in the middle. The CDR3 runs 15 residues. The CDR3 region is CASSLRADSYNEQFF. The DNA of the CDR3 is TGCGCCAGCAGCCTCCGGGCAGATTCCTACAATGAGCAGTTCTTC.

The chain couples TRBV7-2 to TRBJ2-5; TRBD1 agrees at 10 bases. Germline-derived CDR1 and CDR2 are SGHTA and FQGNSA. The V segment lost 8 bases and the J segment 1 base; nucleotides outside the gene matches: 7. The CDR3 covers 15 residues. DNA for the CDR3: TGTGCCAGCTCCCAAGACAGGGGGCCCCAAGAGACCCAGTACTTC. It codes for CASSQDRGPQETQYF.

J is TRBJ2-1 and V is TRBV2; 7 bases line up with TRBD1. The CDR3 is made up of 15 amino acids. V lost 4 bases, J lost 8 bases, and 11 bases stayed unmatched. CDR1 is SNHLY, CDR2 FYNNEI, per germline. The CDR3 reads CASSARRQGGHEQFF. CDR3 nucleotides: TGTGCCAGCAGTGCCAGGAGACAGGGTGGACATGAGCAGTTCTTC.

The chain employs TRBV2 and TRBJ1-4; TRBD1 might be the D (6 bases). The CDR3 spans 12 residues. The germline CDR1 and CDR2 sequences are SNHLY and FYNNEI. V lost 6 bases, J lost 7 bases, and 9 bases lay in between. CDR3 nucleotides: TGTGCCAGCAGGAAGGGGGGTGAAAAACTGTTTTTT. The encoded protein is CASRKGGEKLFF. The full variable domain, its missing parts supplied by reference TRBV2 and TRBJ1-4, is EPEVTQTPSHQVTQMGQEVILRCVPISNHLYFYWYRQILGQKVEFLVSFYNNEISEKSEIFDDQFSVERPDGSNFTLKIRSTKLEDSAMYFCASRKGGEKLFFGSGTQLSVL.

The V and J genes are TRBV5-4 and TRBJ2-7; TRBD1 matches at 8 bases. The junction had 5 bases not matched to a gene; V was cut back by 3 bases and J by 6 bases. Germline values: CDR1 SGHNT, CDR2 YYREEE (reference sequence). The CDR3 has 13 residues. The CDR3 bases are TGTGCCAGCAGCTCAAAGACAGGGGTCGAGCAGTACTTC. Translating gives CASSSKTGVEQYF.

In nucleotides, the CDR3 is TGTGCCATCAGTGGAACAGACTACTCTGGAAACACCATATATTTT. Translating gives CAISGTDYSGNTIYF. V and J are TRBV10-3 and TRBJ1-3, with unresolved D. Germline CDR1 reads ENHRY; CDR2 reads SYGVKD. The CDR3 is 15 residues long. V dropped 4 bases and J dropped 0 bases, with 10 bases sitting between them.

This sequence joins TRBV5-6 and TRBJ1-4; D is unclear. Germline V gene lookup returns CDR1 SGHDT and CDR2 YYEEEE. The CDR3 covers 17 residues. V dropped 1 base and J dropped 0 bases, with 13 bases sitting between them. The CDR3 region is CASSLLYSSATNEKLFF. As DNA, the CDR3 is TGTGCCAGCAGCTTGTTGTACAGCTCTGCAACTAATGAAAAACTGTTTTTT.

V usage is TRBV28 and J usage is TRBJ1-5; D is unresolved. The ends were cut back, 6 bases at V and 2 bases at J, with 14 bases in the middle. The CDR3 length is 15 residues. Germline assignment: CDR1 MDHEN and CDR2 SYDVKM. CDR3 amino acids: CASSHGSEGNQPQHF. The CDR3 DNA is TGTGCCAGCAGCCATGGCTCGGAGGGCAATCAGCCCCAGCATTTT.

V and J are TRBV5-1 and TRBJ1-5; tentative D call: TRBD1 (6 bases). The CDR3 consists of 16 residues. The germline V gene encodes CDR1 SGHRS and CDR2 YFSETQ. The V gene lost 7 bases and the J gene lost 2 bases, with 19 bases spanning the gap. CDR3 in DNA: TGCGCCAGCGCTCCGGGTCAGGGGCTCGGCAATCAGCCCCAGCATTTT. Encoded protein: CASAPGQGLGNQPQHF.

The chain couples TRBV29-1 to TRBJ2-1; tentative D call: TRBD1 (6 bases). The CDR3 consists of 12 residues. Germline V gene lookup returns CDR1 SQVTM and CDR2 ANQGSEA. The ends were cut back, 0 bases at V and 9 bases at J, with 9 bases in the middle. CDR3 nucleotide sequence: TGCAGCGTTGAAGAACAGGGCACTGAGCAGTTCTTC. This codes for CSVEEQGTEQFF.

This clone was seen a single time. The chain uses TRBV7-6 and TRBJ2-7; D is perhaps TRBD2 (7 bases). The V and J ends lost 5 bases and 0 bases respectively, with 11 bases between them. Germline lookup yields CDR1 SGHVS and CDR2 FNYEAQ. The CDR3 is 14 residues long. The DNA of the CDR3 is TGTGCCAGCAGCCGGGGGGCGGTCTCCTACGAGCAGTACTTC. It specifies CASSRGAVSYEQYF.

This clone was detected only once. V gene TRBV7-3 combines with J gene TRBJ2-3, with 8 bases matching TRBD1. Trimming cost V 1 base and J 1 base; bases outside gene matches: 4. The germline gives CDR1 SGHTA, CDR2 FQGTGA. The CDR3 sequence is 16 residues long. CDR3 in DNA: TGTGCCAGCAGCTTAATTGCGGGACAGGGCACAGATACGCAGTATTTT. Protein sequence: CASSLIAGQGTDTQYF. The entire variable domain, with the rest obtained from reference TRBV7-3 and TRBJ2-3, is as follows: GAGVSQTPSNKVTEKGKYVELRCDPISGHTALYWYRQSLGQGPEFLIYFQGTGAADDSGLPNDRFFAVRPEGSVSTLKIQRTERGDSAVYLCASSLIAGQGTDTQYFGPGTRLTVL.

The chain combines TRBV7-3 with TRBJ2-3, with 9 bases aligning to TRBD2. Germline V lookup: CDR1 SGHTA, CDR2 FQGTGA. The J segment lost 3 bases and the V segment lost 5 bases, leaving 9 bases of the junction unmatched. The CDR3 spans 16 residues. Here the CDR3 DNA reads TGTGCCAGCAGCCTCACCCGAGCGGGAGGTACAGATACGCAGTATTTT. This sequence encodes CASSLTRAGGTDTQYF.

The J gene is TRBJ2-5, the V gene TRBV29-1; 7 positions agree with TRBD1. The J call may be faulty, since TRBJ2-7 better matches the DNA end. This CDR3 region has 12 residues. From germline, CDR1 is SQVTM and CDR2 ANQGSEA. This CDR3 is CSVANRGYEQYF. The DNA for the CDR3 is TGCAGCGTTGCTAACAGGGGTTACGAGCAGTACTTC.

The rearrangement uses TRBV6-1 and TRBJ2-7, with TRBD2 identical over 10 bases. CDR1 and CDR2 from the germline V gene are MNHNS and SASEGT. The CDR3 contains 16 residues. V lost 3 bases, J lost 6 bases, and 11 bases stayed unmatched. This CDR3 is CASSEPPEREGPEQYF. CDR3 DNA: TGTGCCAGCAGTGAGCCGCCCGAGCGGGAGGGCCCCGAGCAGTACTTC.

The chain is built from TRBV5-4 and TRBJ2-3; TRBD1 aligns across 7 bases. J lost 0 bases, V lost 9 bases, and 10 bases had no gene match. CDR3 size: 15 residues. The germline V gene encodes CDR1 SGHNT and CDR2 YYREEE (reference sequence). DNA for the CDR3: TGTGCCATCTCCAAGGGACAGACTAGCACAGATACGCAGTATTTT. Protein product: CAISKGQTSTDTQYF.

This chain connects TRBV30 to TRBJ2-7; D is possibly TRBD2 (5 bases). The CDR3 loop spans 12 amino acids. V dropped 5 bases and J dropped 7 bases, with 15 bases sitting between them. Germline loops: CDR1 GTSNPN, CDR2 SVGIG (reference sequence). The CDR3 region is CAWDRNSGEQYF. The CDR3 DNA reads as TGTGCCTGGGACCGGAATTCGGGAGAGCAGTACTTC.

This clone was seen only once. The chain combines TRBV5-1 with TRBJ2-7; possible D gene TRBD1, 5 bases. The CDR3 totals 15 residues. Per the germline V gene, CDR1 is SGHRS and CDR2 is YFSETQ. Trimming cost V 4 bases and J 0 bases, with 14 bases left between them. CDR3 bases: TGCGCCAGCAGCACAAGTCCGACAGTCTCCTACGAGCAGTACTTC. Its translation is CASSTSPTVSYEQYF.